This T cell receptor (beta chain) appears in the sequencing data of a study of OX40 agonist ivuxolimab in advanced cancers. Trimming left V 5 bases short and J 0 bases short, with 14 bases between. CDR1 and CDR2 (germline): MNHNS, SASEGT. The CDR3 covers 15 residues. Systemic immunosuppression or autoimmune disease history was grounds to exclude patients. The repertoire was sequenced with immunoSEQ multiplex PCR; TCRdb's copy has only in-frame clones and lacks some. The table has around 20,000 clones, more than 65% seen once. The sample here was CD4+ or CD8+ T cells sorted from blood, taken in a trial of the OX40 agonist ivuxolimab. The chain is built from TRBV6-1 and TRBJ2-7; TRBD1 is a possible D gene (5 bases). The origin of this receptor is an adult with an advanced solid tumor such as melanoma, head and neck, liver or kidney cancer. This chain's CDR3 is CASSSQDLLSYEQYF. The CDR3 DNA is TGTGCCAGCAGTTCACAGGATCTGCTCTCCTACGAGCAGTACTTC.